The next 22 T cell receptor beta chains were all read from a single sample in a study of Ad26.COV2.S vaccination and SARS-CoV-2 variants. The repertoire was sequenced with immunoSEQ multiplex PCR; TCRdb's copy has only in-frame clones and lacks some. The table lists 330,000 or so clones, roughly 90% of them singletons. Stated treatment: some 19 received Ad26.COV2.S at low or high dose, single or two shots; 5 received placebo; per-sample allocation not given. Material that was analyzed had been drawn on day 63 after the first vaccine or placebo injection. The sample was peripheral blood, taken in a trial of Ad26.COV2.S vaccine versus placebo. These receptors were taken from a person between 18 and 60 years old who received the Ad26.COV2.S COVID-19 vaccine or a placebo.

This chain uses TRBV11-2 with TRBJ2-1, with D perhaps matching TRBD2 (5 bases). Trimming left V 6 bases short and J 1 base short, with 13 bases between. Per germline, CDR1 SGHAT and CDR2 FQNNGV. The CDR3 loop spans 15 amino acids. The CDR3 spells CASSYYGGSYNEQFF. Written as DNA, the CDR3 is TGTGCCAGCAGTTATTATGGCGGGTCCTACAATGAGCAGTTCTTC.

This clone was observed once. The V gene is TRBV7-8, the J gene TRBJ1-2, with 7 bases identical to TRBD1. Germline-derived CDR1 and CDR2 are SGHVS and FQNEAQ. The CDR3 consists of 13 residues. The V segment lost 1 base and the J segment 4 bases; nucleotides outside the gene matches: 0. The CDR3 DNA follows: TGTGCCAGCAGCTTAGGACAGGGCTATGGCTACACCTTC. The encoded protein is CASSLGQGYGYTF.

The count of this clone is one. The rearrangement uses TRBV9 and TRBJ2-1; no definite D call. The CDR3 has 13 residues. Trimming left V 3 bases short and J 8 bases short, with 12 bases between. The V gene's germline CDR1 is SGDLS and CDR2 YYNGEE. This CDR3 reads CASSGRRVDEQFF. The CDR3 DNA is TGTGCCAGCAGCGGTAGACGCGTTGATGAGCAGTTCTTC.

The rearrangement links TRBV19 to TRBJ1-5; no clear D gene. CDR3 size: 16 residues. Germline-derived CDR1 and CDR2 are LNHDA and SQIVND (reference sequence). V dropped 5 bases and J dropped 4 bases, with 18 bases sitting between them. The CDR3 nucleotides are TGTGCCAGTAGTGAGCAAGATCGGTTATTAAATCAGCCCCAGCATTTT. Amino acid sequence: CASSEQDRLLNQPQHF.

The gene calls are TRBV19 and TRBJ1-4; D gene uncertain. V was cut by 7 bases and J by 0 bases, with 9 bases left in between. Germline V gene lookup returns CDR1 LNHDA and CDR2 SQIVND (reference sequence). The CDR3 consists of 14 residues. The DNA for the CDR3 is TGTGCCAGTAAGCTAGGTGCAACTAATGAAAAACTGTTTTTT. It specifies CASKLGATNEKLFF.

This sequence joins TRBV4-1 and TRBJ1-6; D not certain. Looked up from germline, CDR1 is MGHRA and CDR2 is YSYEKL. This CDR3 has 12 residues. Between the trimmed V and J ends, which lost 4 bases and 12 bases, there was a span of 10 bases. DNA of the CDR3: TGCGCCAGCAGCCCCTTCGGCCGACCCCTCCACTTT. Translation gives CASSPFGRPLHF.

The V gene is TRBV6-4, the J gene TRBJ2-1; D remains ambiguous. The germline CDR1 and CDR2 sequences are MRHNA and SNTAGT. With 0 bases removed from V and 9 bases from J, the gap between germline ends came to 6 bases. The CDR3 runs 12 residues. CDR3 coding DNA: TGTGCCAGCAGTGACTCGAAGGGTGAGCAGTTCTTC. Amino acid sequence: CASSDSKGEQFF.

The chain employs TRBV18 and TRBJ2-3; 8 nucleotides match TRBD2. This CDR3 is 16 amino acids long. The V gene end was trimmed by 0 bases and the J gene end by 0 bases; junction bases not matched to a gene: 2. In germline, CDR1 is KGHSH, CDR2 LQKENI. CDR3 sequence: CASSPPAGGSTDTQYF. CDR3 coding DNA: TGTGCCAGCTCACCACCGGCGGGGGGAAGCACAGATACGCAGTATTTT.

J is TRBJ1-5 and V is TRBV12-3 or TRBV12-4; TRBD1 is a possible D gene (6 bases). The CDR3 runs to 13 residues. V gave up 10 bases and J gave up 3 bases, with 13 bases separating them. The CDR3 DNA reads TGTGCCACCCAGGGGACTCACAATCAGCCCCAGCATTTT. It specifies CATQGTHNQPQHF.

The genes are TRBV11-3 and TRBJ2-1, with a possible D match to TRBD1 (5 bases). The CDR3 has 14 amino acids. Germline V gene lookup returns CDR1 SGHNT and CDR2 YENEEA. The V and J ends lost 5 bases and 0 bases respectively, with 8 bases between them. CDR3 sequence reads: CASSPTDSYNEQFF. CDR3 sequence (DNA): TGTGCCAGCAGCCCGACAGACTCCTACAATGAGCAGTTCTTC.

This chain links TRBV6-2 or TRBV6-3 with TRBJ1-2; 7 nucleotides align to TRBD1. V lost 5 bases and J lost 2; bases outside the gene matches: 5. Germline CDR1 MNHEY, CDR2 SVGEGT. This CDR3 comprises 14 residues. Here the CDR3 DNA reads TGTGCCAGCAGTCCGGAAGGGGGCAACTATGGCTACACCTTC. Its translation: CASSPEGGNYGYTF.

The chain is built from TRBV27 and TRBJ1-2; 7 bases match TRBD1. V shed 8 bases, J shed 8 bases, and the junction held 14 bases outside the gene matches. The germline gives CDR1 MNHEY, CDR2 SMNVEV (reference sequence). The CDR3 consists of 14 residues. The CDR3 DNA reads as TGTGCCAGCCGTACTACCACAGGGGTCTGGGGCTACACCTTC. The encoded protein is CASRTTTGVWGYTF.

CDR3: CASSLFAVRSSGANVLTF. CDR3 in DNA: TGTGCCAGCAGTTTATTTGCAGTTAGAAGCTCTGGGGCCAACGTCCTGACTTTC. The V and J genes are TRBV28 and TRBJ2-6; no clear D gene. This CDR3 spans 18 amino acids. From germline, CDR1 is MDHEN and CDR2 SYDVKM. The V end was cut by 1 base, the J end by 0 bases, with 13 bases between.

The genes are TRBV9 and TRBJ1-6; 12 nucleotides agree with TRBD1. The CDR3 contains 16 residues. Germline values: CDR1 SGDLS, CDR2 YYNGEE. J was trimmed by 12 bases and V by 3 bases; bases with no gene match: 10. The CDR3 loop is CASSGAGTGGAGPLHF. CDR3 nucleotide sequence: TGTGCCAGCAGCGGGGCAGGGACAGGGGGCGCGGGACCCCTCCACTTT.

This clone was picked up one time. V is TRBV4-3 and J is TRBJ1-2; no clear D. The length of the CDR3 is 19 residues. CDR1 is LGHNA and CDR2 is YSLEER in the germline V gene. V lost 1 base to trimming and J lost 0 bases, with 21 bases between them. The CDR3 reads CASSQVALGGINANYGYTF. The CDR3, as DNA: TGCGCCAGCAGCCAAGTTGCCCTTGGAGGGATCAACGCTAACTATGGCTACACCTTC.

V usage is TRBV11-2 and J usage is TRBJ2-3; no firm D call. CDR3 length: 16 residues. The V gene's germline CDR1 is SGHAT and CDR2 FQNNGV. V lost 6 bases and J lost 2, with 18 bases in between. CDR3 region: CASRHQRRVPTDTQYF. Written as DNA, the CDR3 is TGTGCCAGCAGACATCAGCGTAGAGTCCCCACAGATACGCAGTATTTT.

In this sample, this clone turned up a few times. The chain carries TRBV4-3 and TRBJ1-3, with 8 bases that match TRBD1. Germline CDR1 reads LGHNA; CDR2 reads YSLEER. This CDR3 has 17 amino acids. V gave up 0 bases and J gave up 4 bases; unmatched junction bases: 8. As DNA, the CDR3 is TGCGCCAGCAGCCAAGAGGTGGCCGGGACAGGCGGAAACACCATATATTTT. It is translated as CASSQEVAGTGGNTIYF.

Comment on this clone: Within the sample, other DNA sequences also encode this same CDR3. The V gene is TRBV7-2, the J gene TRBJ1-6, with D unresolved. Per germline, CDR1 SGHTA and CDR2 FQGNSA. This CDR3 comprises 13 residues. V was shortened by 1 base and J by 7 bases, with 5 bases between the two germline ends. For the CDR3, the DNA is TGTGCCAGCAGCTTAGTCGGGAATTCACCCCTCCACTTT. The encoded protein is CASSLVGNSPLHF.

This chain uses TRBV2 with TRBJ2-1; D is unresolved. The CDR3 is 16 amino acids. Germline V CDR1 and CDR2: SNHLY, FYNNEI. Trimming cost V 3 bases and J 0 bases, with 12 bases left between them. Written as DNA, the CDR3 is TGTGCCAGCAGTGACCCAGCCCAGAGCTCCTACAATGAGCAGTTCTTC. This encodes CASSDPAQSSYNEQFF.

The chain joins TRBV19 to TRBJ2-5; D unclear. Trimming removed 3 bases at V and 3 bases at J, with 8 bases between. Germline V gene sequence: CDR1 LNHDA, CDR2 SQIVND (reference sequence). The CDR3 runs to 13 residues. The CDR3 sequence: CASSISGEETQYF. CDR3 sequence (DNA): TGTGCCAGTAGTATCTCTGGTGAAGAGACCCAGTACTTC.

This chain connects TRBV9 to TRBJ2-6, with D unclear. Germline V gene data show CDR1 as SGDLS and CDR2 as YYNGEE. V was pared by 0 bases and J by 3 bases, with 10 bases between. There are 16 residues in the CDR3. The chain's CDR3 is CASSVDAMSGANVLTF. In nucleotides, the CDR3 is TGTGCCAGCAGCGTAGATGCCATGAGTGGGGCCAACGTCCTGACTTTC.

The J gene is TRBJ2-7, the V gene TRBV13; no definite D call. With 5 bases removed from V and 2 bases from J, the gap between germline ends came to 16 bases. This CDR3 contains 15 residues. Per the germline V gene, CDR1 is PRHDT and CDR2 is FYEKMQ (reference sequence). CDR3 sequence: CASSPRVSRTYEQYF. The CDR3 coding sequence is TGTGCCAGCAGCCCAAGGGTGTCCCGCACCTACGAGCAGTACTTC.